This entry describes one T cell receptor beta chain. The antigen is undetermined. The V gene lost 3 bases and the J gene lost 10 bases, with 9 bases spanning the gap. The CDR3 length is 11 residues. This record comes from a study of response to subunit inactivated influenza vaccine. Study findings and constraints: Authors suggested each seasonal flu vaccination may recruit only limited numbers of new T cells.

TCRdb fed the RT-PCR reads into MiXCR, producing one record per CDR3 protein. The profile shows about 610,000 distinct CDR3 sequences, 12% to 15% of them singletons. The V call is TRBV12-3 or TRBV12-4, the J call TRBJ1-1; D gene unclear. The sequencing used PBMCs from blood, collected 11 to 12 days after vaccination. The source is a middle-aged man who received an inactivated influenza vaccine. The CDR3 coding sequence is TGTGCCAGCAGTTTTAAGGGCTTAGCTTTCTTT. It codes for CASSFKGLAFF.